This TCR beta chain came from a study of CD8 T cells in ankylosing spondylitis. Study-wide results and limits: Apparently characteristic of ankylosing spondylitis blood was a TCR beta motif (about 8 highly homologous variants).

CDR1 SGHKS and CDR2 YYEKEE come from the germline V gene (reference sequence). Deletions cut 4 bases from V and 6 bases from J, with 13 bases between. The CDR3 contains 13 residues. Construction of TCR beta libraries was performed using quantitative 5'-RACE with molecular barcodes. Each CDR3 protein gets one entry after TCRdb re-called the 5' RACE reads with MiXCR. The table records a few hundred thousand distinct CDR3 sequences, around 11% of them present only once. This clonotype was seen many times. What it recognizes is unknown. The V call is TRBV5-5, the J call TRBJ1-2; D ambiguous. The clonotype comes from a male donor with ankylosing spondylitis or in good health (not recorded which). Sequenced sample: blood, either unsorted or a sorted T cell fraction (not recorded which). This chain's CDR3 is CASSLTRGDGYTF. DNA for the CDR3: TGTGCCAGCAGCCTTACCCGGGGAGATGGCTACACCTTC.